This TCR beta chain was retrieved from a study of T-cell reconstitution after alpha-beta-depleted transplantation in children. Preparation of the TCRbeta library used unique molecular identifiers. TCRdb passed the PCR reads through MiXCR, listing each CDR3 protein once. The sample contains a few hundred thousand distinct CDR3 sequences, roughly a quarter of which appear only once. The study, taken as a whole, reports: Expanded graft clones numbering several hundred reportedly gave rise to alpha-beta T cells about two months after transplant.

Only a few counts were recorded for this clonotype. Its matching antigen is unknown. The CDR3 length is 15 residues. V was shortened by 1 base and J by 3 bases, with 12 bases between the two germline ends. Germline V gene sequence: CDR1 SGHKS, CDR2 YYEKEE (reference sequence). This receptor was obtained from a boy younger than two with Wiskott-Aldrich syndrome, due to receive a stem cell transplant. Sequenced material: PBMCs, taken before TCRalphabeta/CD19-depleted stem cell transplant. This chain links TRBV5-5 with TRBJ2-3, with D perhaps matching TRBD1 (5 bases). The CDR3 sequence: CASSLLLKGTDTQYF. CDR3 nucleotides: TGTGCCAGCAGCTTGTTGTTGAAGGGGACAGATACGCAGTATTTT.